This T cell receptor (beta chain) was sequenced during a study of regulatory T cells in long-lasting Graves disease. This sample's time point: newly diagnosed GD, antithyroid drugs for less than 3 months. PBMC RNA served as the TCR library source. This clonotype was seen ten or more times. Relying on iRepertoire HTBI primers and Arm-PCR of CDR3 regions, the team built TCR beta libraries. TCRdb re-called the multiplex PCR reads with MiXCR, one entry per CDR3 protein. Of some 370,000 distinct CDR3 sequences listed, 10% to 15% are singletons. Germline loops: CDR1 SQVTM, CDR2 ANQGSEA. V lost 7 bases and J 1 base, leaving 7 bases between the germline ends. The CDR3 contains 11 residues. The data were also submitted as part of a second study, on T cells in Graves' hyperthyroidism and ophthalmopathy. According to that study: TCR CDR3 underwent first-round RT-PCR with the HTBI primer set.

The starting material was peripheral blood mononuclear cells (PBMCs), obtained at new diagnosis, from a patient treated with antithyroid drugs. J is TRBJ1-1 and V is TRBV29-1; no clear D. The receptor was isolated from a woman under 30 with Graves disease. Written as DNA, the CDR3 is TGCAGCGGACACAGGAACACTGAAGCTTTCTTT. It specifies CSGHRNTEAFF. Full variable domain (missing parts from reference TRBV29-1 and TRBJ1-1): SAVISQKPSRDICQRGTSLTIQCQVDSQVTMMFWYRQQPGQSLTLIATANQGSEATYESGFVIDKFPISRPNLTFSTLTVSNMSPEDSSIYLCSGHRNTEAFFGQGTRLTVV.